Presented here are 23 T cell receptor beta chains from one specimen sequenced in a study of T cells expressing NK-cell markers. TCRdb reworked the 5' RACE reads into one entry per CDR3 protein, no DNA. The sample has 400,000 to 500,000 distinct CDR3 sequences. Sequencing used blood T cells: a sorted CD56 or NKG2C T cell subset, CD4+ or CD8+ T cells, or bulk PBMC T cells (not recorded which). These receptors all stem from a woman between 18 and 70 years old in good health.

This chain's CDR3 is CSVGFPGRAFSMQFF. This chain links TRBV29-1 with TRBJ2-1; absent DNA, TCRdb's TRBD1 call cannot be checked. The CDR3 runs 15 residues. Germline V gene lookup returns CDR1 SQVTM and CDR2 ANQGSEA.

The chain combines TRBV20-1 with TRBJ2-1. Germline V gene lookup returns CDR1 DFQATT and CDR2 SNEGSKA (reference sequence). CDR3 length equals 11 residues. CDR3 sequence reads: CSARTLAMQFF.

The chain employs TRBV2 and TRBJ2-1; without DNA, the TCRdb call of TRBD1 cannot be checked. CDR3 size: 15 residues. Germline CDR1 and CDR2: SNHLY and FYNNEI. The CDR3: CASQSGTGFYNEQFF. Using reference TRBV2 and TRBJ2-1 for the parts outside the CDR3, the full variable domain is EPEVTQTPSHQVTQMGQEVILRCVPISNHLYFYWYRQILGQKVEFLVSFYNNEISEKSEIFDDQFSVERPDGSNFTLKIRSTKLEDSAMYFCASQSGTGFYNEQFFGPGTRLTVL.

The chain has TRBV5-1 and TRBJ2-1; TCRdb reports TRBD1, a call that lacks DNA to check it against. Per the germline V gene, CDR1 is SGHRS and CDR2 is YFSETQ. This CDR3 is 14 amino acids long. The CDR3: CASSLAWGHNEQFF.

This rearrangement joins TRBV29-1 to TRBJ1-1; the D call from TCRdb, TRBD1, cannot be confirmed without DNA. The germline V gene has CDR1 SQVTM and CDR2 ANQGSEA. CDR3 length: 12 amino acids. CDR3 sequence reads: CSSRVRGPQAFF. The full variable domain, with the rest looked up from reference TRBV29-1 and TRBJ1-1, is SAVISQKPSRDICQRGTSLTIQCQVDSQVTMMFWYRQQPGQSLTLIATANQGSEATYESGFVIDKFPISRPNLTFSTLTVSNMSPEDSSIYLCSSRVRGPQAFFGQGTRLTVV.

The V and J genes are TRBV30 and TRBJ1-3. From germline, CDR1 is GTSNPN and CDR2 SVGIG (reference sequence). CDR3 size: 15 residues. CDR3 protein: CAWSRRALSGNTIYF.

This chain's CDR3 is CAISNRANYGYTF. The chain uses TRBV10-3 and TRBJ1-2; TCRdb's D call of TRBD1 is untestable without DNA. In germline, CDR1 is ENHRY, CDR2 SYGVKD. The CDR3 loop spans 13 amino acids.

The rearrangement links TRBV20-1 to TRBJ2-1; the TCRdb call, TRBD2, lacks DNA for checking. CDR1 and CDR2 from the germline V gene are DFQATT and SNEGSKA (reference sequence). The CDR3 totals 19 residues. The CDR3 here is CSARGTRSPNLSSYNEQFF.

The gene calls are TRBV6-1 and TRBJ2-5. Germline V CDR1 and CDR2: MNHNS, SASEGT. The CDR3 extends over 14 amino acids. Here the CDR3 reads CASRSNWDQETQYF.

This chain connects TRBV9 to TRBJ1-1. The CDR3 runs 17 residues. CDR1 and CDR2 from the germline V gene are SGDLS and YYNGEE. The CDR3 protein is CASSVSQVITSVTEAFF.

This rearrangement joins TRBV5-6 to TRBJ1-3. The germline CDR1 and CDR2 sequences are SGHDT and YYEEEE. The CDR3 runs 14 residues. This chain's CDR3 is CASSRPTSGNTIYF.

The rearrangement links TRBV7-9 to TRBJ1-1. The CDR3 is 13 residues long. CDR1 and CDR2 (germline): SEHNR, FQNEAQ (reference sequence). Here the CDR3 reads CASSLESGTEAFF.

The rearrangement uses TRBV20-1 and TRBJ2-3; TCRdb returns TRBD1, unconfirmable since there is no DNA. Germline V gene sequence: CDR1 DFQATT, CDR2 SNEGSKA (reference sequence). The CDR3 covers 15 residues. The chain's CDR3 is CSASFNRDTPDTQYF.

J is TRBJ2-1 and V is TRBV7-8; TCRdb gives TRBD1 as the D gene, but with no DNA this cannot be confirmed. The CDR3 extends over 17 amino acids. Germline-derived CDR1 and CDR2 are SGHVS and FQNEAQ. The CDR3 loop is CASSLEFLGRPNNEQFF.

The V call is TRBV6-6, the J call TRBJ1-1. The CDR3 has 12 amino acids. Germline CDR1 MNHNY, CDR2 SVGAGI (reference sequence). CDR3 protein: CASSYSKREAFF.

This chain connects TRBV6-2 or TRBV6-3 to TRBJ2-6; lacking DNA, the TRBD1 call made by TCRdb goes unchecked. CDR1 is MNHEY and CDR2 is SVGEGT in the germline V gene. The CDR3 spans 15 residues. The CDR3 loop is CASNQQGAGANVLTF.

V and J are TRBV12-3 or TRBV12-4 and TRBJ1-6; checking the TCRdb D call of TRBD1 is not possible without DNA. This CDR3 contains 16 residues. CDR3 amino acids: CASSLGGTGMILPLHF.

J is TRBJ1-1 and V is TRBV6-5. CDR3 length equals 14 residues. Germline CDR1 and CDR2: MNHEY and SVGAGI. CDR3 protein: CASSYETPNTEAFF.

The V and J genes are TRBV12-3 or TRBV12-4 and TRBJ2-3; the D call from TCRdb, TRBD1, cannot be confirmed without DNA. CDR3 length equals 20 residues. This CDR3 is CASSLAQIKSLGTGTDTQYF.

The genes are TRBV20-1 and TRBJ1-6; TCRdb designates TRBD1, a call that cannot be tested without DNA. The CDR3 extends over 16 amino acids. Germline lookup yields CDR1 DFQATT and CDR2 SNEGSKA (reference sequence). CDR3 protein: CSARDQRARANSPLHF.

CDR3 protein: CASSLGWEPDTQYF. The chain uses TRBV7-9 and TRBJ2-3. CDR3 size: 14 residues. The germline V gene encodes CDR1 SEHNR and CDR2 FQNEAQ (reference sequence).

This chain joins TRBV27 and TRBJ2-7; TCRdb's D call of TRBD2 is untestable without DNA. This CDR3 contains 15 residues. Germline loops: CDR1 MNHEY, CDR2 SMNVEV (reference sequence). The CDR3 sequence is CASSSSGSHAYEQYF.

This chain's CDR3 is CASRPSGDTQYF. The chain carries TRBV28 and TRBJ2-3. CDR3 length: 12 residues. Germline CDR1 MDHEN, CDR2 SYDVKM. Complete variable domain (other parts from reference TRBV28 and TRBJ2-3): DVKVTQSSRYLVKRTGEKVFLECVQDMDHENMFWYRQDPGLGLRLIYFSYDVKMKEKGDIPEGYSVSREKKERFSLILESASTNQTSMYLCASRPSGDTQYFGPGTRLTVL.